The 5 T cell receptor beta chains presented below share a single source sample, sequenced in a study of neoadjuvant nivolumab and ipilimumab in lung cancer. The protocol was immunoSEQ multiplex PCR, while the TCRdb copy is restricted to in-frame clones and leaves out a portion. The sample yields roughly 20,000 clones, roughly 85% seen once. This specimen consisted of peripheral blood, obtained before neoadjuvant nivolumab, alone or with ipilimumab. Receptors were obtained from an adult with non-small cell lung cancer.

Concerning this clone itself: The germline gene is not matched at one end of the junction; a read error may be the cause. This chain joins TRBV5-8 and TRBJ1-4, with 10 positions matching TRBD1. CDR1 is SGHTS and CDR2 is YDEGEE in the germline V gene. The CDR3 is 11 amino acids. CDR3 sequence reads: CASSLGPGQGF. The CDR3 nucleotides read TGTGCCAGCAGCTTAGGGCCGGGACAGGGGTTT.

This clone has a single count. Mismatch with germline at one junction end may stem from a read error. V and J are TRBV29-1 and TRBJ1-1; perhaps TRBD1 as D (6 bases). The CDR3 length is 13 residues. CDR1 is SQVTM and CDR2 is ANQGSEA in the germline V gene. The CDR3 reads CGARGGGNTEAFF. The CDR3 DNA reads as TGTGGGGCCAGGGGCGGGGGAAACACTGAAGCTTTCTTT.

This chain joins TRBV29-1 and TRBJ1-4; D call uncertain. Trimming pared 1 base from V and 5 bases from J, leaving 5 bases between. The CDR3 runs to 12 residues. Germline V CDR1 and CDR2: SQVTM, ANQGSEA. CDR3 sequence (DNA): TGCAGCGTTGAAGCCCAGAATGAAAAACTGTTTTTT. Translating gives CSVEAQNEKLFF.

J is TRBJ1-2 and V is TRBV5-1; D remains ambiguous. CDR3 length: 13 amino acids. Deletions cut 0 bases from V and 8 bases from J, with 11 bases between. From germline, CDR1 is SGHRS and CDR2 YFSETQ. The CDR3 region has the DNA TGCGCCAGCAGCTTGGAATTAGGGTACGGCTACACCTTC. Translation gives CASSLELGYGYTF.

This clone was seen only a few times. This chain joins TRBV5-1 and TRBJ1-2; 7 positions match TRBD1. The V gene's germline CDR1 is SGHRS and CDR2 YFSETQ. CDR3 length: 14 residues. The trim removed 6 bases at V and 8 bases at J, leaving 13 bases unmatched. As DNA, the CDR3 is TGCGCCAGCACCCTCCGGGGGTCACAGGGGGGCTACACCTTC. Protein: CASTLRGSQGGYTF.